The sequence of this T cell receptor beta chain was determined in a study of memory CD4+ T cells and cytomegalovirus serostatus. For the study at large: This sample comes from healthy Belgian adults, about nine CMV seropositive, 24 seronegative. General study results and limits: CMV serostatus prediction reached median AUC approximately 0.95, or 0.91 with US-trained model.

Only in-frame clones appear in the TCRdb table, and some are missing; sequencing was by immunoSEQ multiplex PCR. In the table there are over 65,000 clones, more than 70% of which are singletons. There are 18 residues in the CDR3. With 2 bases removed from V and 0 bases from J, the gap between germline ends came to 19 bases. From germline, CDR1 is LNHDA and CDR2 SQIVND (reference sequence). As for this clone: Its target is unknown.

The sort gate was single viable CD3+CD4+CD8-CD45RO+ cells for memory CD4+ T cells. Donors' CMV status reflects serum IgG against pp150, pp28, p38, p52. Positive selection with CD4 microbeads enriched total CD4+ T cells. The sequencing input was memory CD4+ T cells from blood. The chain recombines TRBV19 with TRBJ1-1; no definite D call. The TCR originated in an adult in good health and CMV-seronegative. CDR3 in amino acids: CASSIIPPGPLMNTEAFF. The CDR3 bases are TGTGCCAGTAGTATAATCCCCCCAGGCCCTCTCATGAACACTGAAGCTTTCTTT.